The source of this T cell receptor (beta chain) is a study of T-cell memory formation after mild COVID-19. This CDR3 comprises 18 residues. V lost 0 bases, J lost 1 base, and 9 bases stayed unmatched. Germline V lookup: CDR1 SGHVS, CDR2 FNYEAQ. General study points: A balance of CD4 and CD8 characterized clones contracting day 15 to 85, whereas later expanders leaned CD4+.

This clonotype has more than one count but fewer than ten. Its specificity is not known. Each CDR3 protein gets one entry after TCRdb re-called the 5' RACE reads with MiXCR. In the table there are some 410,000 distinct CDR3 sequences, roughly a quarter of which are singletons. V and J are TRBV7-6 and TRBJ1-1; 9 nucleotides match TRBD1. This clonotype was sampled from an adult woman who had mild COVID-19 (a few samples of this study predate the infection). Cell type and time point are not known. The source material was PBMCs or a T cell subset sorted from them (not recorded which). CDR3 residues: CASSLALFRTGENTEAFF. The CDR3 DNA follows: TGTGCCAGCAGCTTAGCGCTTTTCCGGACAGGGGAGAACACTGAAGCTTTCTTT.